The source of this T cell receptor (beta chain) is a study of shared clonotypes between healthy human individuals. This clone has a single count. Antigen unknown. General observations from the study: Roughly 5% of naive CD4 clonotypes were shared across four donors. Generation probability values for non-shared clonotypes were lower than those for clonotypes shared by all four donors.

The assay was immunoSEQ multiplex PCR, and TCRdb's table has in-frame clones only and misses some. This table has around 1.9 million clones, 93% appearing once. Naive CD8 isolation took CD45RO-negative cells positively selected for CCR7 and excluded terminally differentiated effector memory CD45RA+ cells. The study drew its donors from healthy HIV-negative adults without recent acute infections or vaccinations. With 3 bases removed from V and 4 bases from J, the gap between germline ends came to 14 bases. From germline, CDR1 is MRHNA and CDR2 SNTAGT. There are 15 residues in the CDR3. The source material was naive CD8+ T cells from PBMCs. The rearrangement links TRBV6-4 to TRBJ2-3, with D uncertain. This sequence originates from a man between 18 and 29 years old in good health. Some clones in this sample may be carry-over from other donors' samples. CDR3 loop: CASSDFTARPDTQYF. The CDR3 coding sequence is TGTGCCAGCAGTGATTTTACAGCCCGACCAGATACGCAGTATTTT.